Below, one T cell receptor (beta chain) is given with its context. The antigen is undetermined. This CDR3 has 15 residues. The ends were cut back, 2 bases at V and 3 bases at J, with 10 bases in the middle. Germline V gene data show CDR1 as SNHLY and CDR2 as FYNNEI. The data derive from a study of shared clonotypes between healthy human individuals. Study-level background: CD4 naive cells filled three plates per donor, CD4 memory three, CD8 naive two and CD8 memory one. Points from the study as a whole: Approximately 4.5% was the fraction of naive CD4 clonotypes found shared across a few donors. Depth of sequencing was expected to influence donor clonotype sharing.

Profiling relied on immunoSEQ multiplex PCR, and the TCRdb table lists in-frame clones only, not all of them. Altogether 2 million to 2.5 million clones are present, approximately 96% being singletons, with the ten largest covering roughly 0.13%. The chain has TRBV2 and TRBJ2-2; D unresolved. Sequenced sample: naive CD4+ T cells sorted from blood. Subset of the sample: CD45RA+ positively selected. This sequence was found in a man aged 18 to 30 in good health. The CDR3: CASSELYPYTGELFF. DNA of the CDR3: TGTGCCAGCAGTGAATTATACCCCTACACCGGGGAGCTGTTTTTT. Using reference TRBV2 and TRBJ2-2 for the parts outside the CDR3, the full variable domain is EPEVTQTPSHQVTQMGQEVILRCVPISNHLYFYWYRQILGQKVEFLVSFYNNEISEKSEIFDDQFSVERPDGSNFTLKIRSTKLEDSAMYFCASSELYPYTGELFFGEGSRLTVL.